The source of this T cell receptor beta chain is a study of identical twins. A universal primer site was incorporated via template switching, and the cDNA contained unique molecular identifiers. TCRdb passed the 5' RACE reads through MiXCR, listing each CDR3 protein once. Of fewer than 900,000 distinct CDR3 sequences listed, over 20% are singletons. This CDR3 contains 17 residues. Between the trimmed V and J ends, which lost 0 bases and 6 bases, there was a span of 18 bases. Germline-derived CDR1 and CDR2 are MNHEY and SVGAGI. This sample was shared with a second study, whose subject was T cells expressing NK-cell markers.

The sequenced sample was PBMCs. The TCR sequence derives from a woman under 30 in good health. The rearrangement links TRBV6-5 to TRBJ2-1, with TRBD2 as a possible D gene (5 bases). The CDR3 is CASSYSRSSAALNEQFF. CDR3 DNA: TGTGCCAGCAGTTACTCGAGATCGTCAGCGGCCCTCAATGAGCAGTTCTTC.